This T cell receptor beta chain was profiled in a study of CD8+CD57+ T cells in acquired aplastic anemia. Study details: The mean DNA yield obtained from sorted CD4+ and CD8+ cells came to 3.2 ug.

This CDR3 has 14 amino acids. V was cut by 5 bases and J by 4 bases, with 9 bases left in between. Germline V lookup: CDR1 MNHEY, CDR2 SVGEGT. Profiling of TCR beta VDJ combinations and CDR3 sequences used genomic DNA as template. TCRdb ran MiXCR on the reads and lists one entry per CDR3 protein. Of 200,000 to 250,000 distinct CDR3 sequences listed, about half are singletons. This clonotype showed up many times. Patients picked for sequencing had shown CD8+CD57+ cell expansion detected by flow cytometry. The patients, all of them, had severe acquired aplastic anemia. There was no therapy given to any patient before the blood sampling took place.

The sample was sorted CD4+, CD8+, or CD8+CD57+ T cells (not recorded which) from PBMCs. This chain connects TRBV6-2 or TRBV6-3 to TRBJ1-6, with a weak D call TRBD1 (6 bases). This TCR was sampled from a human donor with aplastic anemia. CDR3 protein: CASSTGTYNSPLHF. As DNA, the CDR3 is TGTGCCAGCAGTACCGGGACATATAATTCACCCCTCCACTTT.